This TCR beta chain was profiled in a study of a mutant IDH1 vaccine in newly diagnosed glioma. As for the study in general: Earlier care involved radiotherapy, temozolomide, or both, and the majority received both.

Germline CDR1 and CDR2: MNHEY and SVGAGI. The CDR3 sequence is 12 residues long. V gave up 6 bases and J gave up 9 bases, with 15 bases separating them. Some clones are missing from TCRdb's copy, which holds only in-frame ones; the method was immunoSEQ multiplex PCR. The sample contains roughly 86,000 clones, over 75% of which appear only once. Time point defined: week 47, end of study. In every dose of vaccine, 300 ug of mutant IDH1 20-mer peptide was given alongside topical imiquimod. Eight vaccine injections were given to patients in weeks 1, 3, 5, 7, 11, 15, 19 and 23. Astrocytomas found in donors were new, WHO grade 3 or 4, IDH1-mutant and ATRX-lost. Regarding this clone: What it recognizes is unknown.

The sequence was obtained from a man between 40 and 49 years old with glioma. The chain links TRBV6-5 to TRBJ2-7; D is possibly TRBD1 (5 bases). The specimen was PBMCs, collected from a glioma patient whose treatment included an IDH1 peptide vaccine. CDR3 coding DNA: TGTGCCAGCAGCCGAGACAGTCTCGGGCAGTACTTC. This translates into CASSRDSLGQYF.